A selection of T cell receptor beta chains follows, all from one sample in a study of CD8+ T cells in alopecia areata. Assay used: immunoSEQ multiplex PCR; TCRdb lists only in-frame clones, some missing. The sample contains approximately 200,000 clones, around 56% of which appear only once. Sequenced here: CD4+ T cells sorted from blood, sampled at week 4, from a patient treated with tofacitinib. These receptor sequences come from a human donor with alopecia areata. The CDR3 runs from the conserved cysteine through the conserved F or W. The D gene is left open where the match is weak. Expanded clones get a size class; other rows say once, few or many, or leave the size out.

j_call clone_size d_call v_call cdr3_nt cdr3_aa
TRBJ2-3 NA TRBD2 TRBV7-9 TGTGCCAGCAGCTTGTCCCTCCTCGGGCGGGGGGCCTCCGATACGCAGTATTTT CASSLSLLGRGASDTQYF
TRBJ1-3 few NA TRBV30 TGTGCCTGGAGCGACGGAGAACCTGGAAACACCATATATTTT CAWSDGEPGNTIYF
TRBJ2-5 NA NA TRBV30 TGTGCCTGGAGTAAGTCAGAAGAGACCCAGTACTTC CAWSKSEETQYF
TRBJ1-2 few NA TRBV6-5 TGTGCCAGCAGTCCCCCGGTTGCCTATGGCTACACCTTC CASSPPVAYGYTF
TRBJ2-3 NA NA TRBV5-1 TGCGCCACGGCACGGCAGGGGACTAGCACAGATACGCAGTATTTT CATARQGTSTDTQYF
TRBJ2-1 few NA TRBV30 TGTGCCTGGAGTGCTCCCCCCGACAGCTCCAATGAGCAGTTCTTC CAWSAPPDSSNEQFF
TRBJ2-5 NA TRBD2 TRBV28 TGTGCCAGCAGTTTAGTGCGGGGGGAAGAGACCCAGTACTTC CASSLVRGEETQYF
TRBJ1-4 NA TRBD1 TRBV30 TGTGCCTGGAGTGTTGGAGGGGGCCCTAATGAAAAACTGTTTTTT CAWSVGGGPNEKLFF
TRBJ1-2 NA TRBD1 TRBV28 TGTGCCAGCAGGGAGGAGGGGGCAGAAAGGCTTGGAGGCAACACCTTC CASREEGAERLGGNTF
TRBJ2-1 NA TRBD1 TRBV2 TGTGCCAGCAGTGTGGACAGGGACTACAATGAGCAGTTCTTC CASSVDRDYNEQFF
TRBJ2-3 NA NA TRBV10-3 TGTGCCATCAGTGAGGGCAGCCCAGATACGCAGTATTTT CAISEGSPDTQYF
TRBJ2-7 few TRBD1 TRBV29-1 TGCAGCGTTGCCAGGGACAGGGTCTACGAGCAGTACTTC CSVARDRVYEQYF